This T cell receptor (beta chain) is from a study of cytotoxic CD8 clonotypes in ibrutinib-treated CLL. The overall study: Patients attained 25 or so partial and 2 complete responses; at median approximately 70 months, approximately 15 remained remitted while around twelve progressed.

The method was immunoSEQ multiplex PCR; TCRdb's version includes in-frame clones alone and lacks a portion of them. The sample includes 110,000 or so clones, approximately 58% of them seen just once. The sample in question was PBMCs, obtained after 24 months of ibrutinib treatment. This clonotype originated in a human donor with chronic lymphocytic leukemia.

The CDR3 sequence: CASSSNTDTQYF. The CDR3 coding sequence is TGTGCCAGCAGTTCAAACACAGATACGCAGTATTTT. The chain combines TRBV6-6 with TRBJ2-3, with D uncertain. This CDR3 region has 12 residues. Germline V lookup: CDR1 MNHNY, CDR2 SVGAGI (reference sequence). Trimming cost V 4 bases and J 2 bases, with 4 bases left between them.